This record covers a single TCR beta chain. The target antigen is unknown. Germline CDR1 and CDR2: SNHLY and FYNNEI. The CDR3 length is 14 residues. V lost 9 bases and J lost 3; bases outside the gene matches: 6. The data were taken from a study of cytomegalovirus exposure and HLA in healthy donors. Researchers ran the PCR with 60 Vbeta and 13 Jbeta primers. The assay was immunoSEQ multiplex PCR, and TCRdb's table has in-frame clones only and misses some. The table lists 150,000 to 200,000 clones, 75% to 90% of them singletons, with roughly 1.5% in the top ten. Notes on the study in general: TCR beta V segments were, for the most part, productive about 87% or about 30% of the time in an earlier analysis. Later analysis placed DRB1 highest and HLA-C lowest in TCR association rates, which differed by HLA locus. Researchers reported that three CMV-associated chains were confirmed in vitro as CMV antigen-specific.

The material sequenced was PBMCs. The chain carries TRBV2 and TRBJ2-5, with 11 positions matching TRBD2. The receptor comes from a man aged 50 or older in good health and CMV-seronegative. This CDR3 reads CASALAGVEETQYF. The CDR3 DNA is TGTGCCAGTGCACTAGCGGGAGTCGAAGAGACCCAGTACTTC.